This TCR beta chain was recovered during a study of identical twins. This clonotype was detected only a few times. V lost 3 bases and J lost 5; bases outside the gene matches: 20. This CDR3 has 19 amino acids. A single record per CDR3 protein comes from TCRdb applying MiXCR to the 5' RACE reads. The profile shows some 710,000 distinct CDR3 sequences, over 5% of them singletons. V and J are TRBV12-3 or TRBV12-4 and TRBJ2-3, with 7 bases fitting TRBD2. This TCR was recovered from a man aged 18 to 29 in good health. Sequencing was carried out using naive T cells sorted from blood. The DNA of the CDR3 is TGTGCCAGCAGTTTTCGGGGGATAGGCGGGAGAGGGACCGGAGATACGCAGTATTTT. It specifies CASSFRGIGGRGTGDTQYF.